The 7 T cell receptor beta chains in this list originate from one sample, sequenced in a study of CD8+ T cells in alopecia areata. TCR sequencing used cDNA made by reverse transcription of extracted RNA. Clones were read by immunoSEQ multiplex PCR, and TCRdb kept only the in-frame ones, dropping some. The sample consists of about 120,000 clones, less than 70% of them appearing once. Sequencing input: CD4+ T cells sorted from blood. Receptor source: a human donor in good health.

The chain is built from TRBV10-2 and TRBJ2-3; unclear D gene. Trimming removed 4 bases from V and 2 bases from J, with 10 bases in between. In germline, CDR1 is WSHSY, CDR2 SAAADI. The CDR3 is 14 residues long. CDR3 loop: CASSASTYTDTQYF. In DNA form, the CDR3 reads TGCGCCAGCAGTGCCTCGACCTACACAGATACGCAGTATTTT.

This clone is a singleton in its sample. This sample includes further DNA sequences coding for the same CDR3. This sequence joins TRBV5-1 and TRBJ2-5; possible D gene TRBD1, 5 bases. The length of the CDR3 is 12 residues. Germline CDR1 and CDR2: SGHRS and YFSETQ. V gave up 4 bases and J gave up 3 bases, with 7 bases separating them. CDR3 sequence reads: CASSLTEETQYF. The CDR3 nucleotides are TGCGCCAGCAGCCTGACAGAAGAGACCCAGTACTTC.

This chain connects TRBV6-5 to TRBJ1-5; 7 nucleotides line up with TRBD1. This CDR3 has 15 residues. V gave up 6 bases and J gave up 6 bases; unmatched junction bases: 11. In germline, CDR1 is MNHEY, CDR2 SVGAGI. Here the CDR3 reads CASSPTGMGAQPQHF. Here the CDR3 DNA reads TGTGCCAGCAGCCCGACAGGGATGGGCGCTCAGCCCCAGCATTTT.

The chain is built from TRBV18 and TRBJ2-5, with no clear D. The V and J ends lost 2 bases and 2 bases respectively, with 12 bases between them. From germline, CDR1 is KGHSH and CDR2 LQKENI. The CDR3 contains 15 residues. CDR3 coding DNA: TGTGCCAGCTCACCAATACGCGGCACACAAGAGACCCAGTACTTC. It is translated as CASSPIRGTQETQYF.

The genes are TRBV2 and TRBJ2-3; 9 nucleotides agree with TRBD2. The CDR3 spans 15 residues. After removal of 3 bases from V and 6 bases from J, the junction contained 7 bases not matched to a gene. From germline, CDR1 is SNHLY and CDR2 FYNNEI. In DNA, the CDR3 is TGTGCCAGCAGTGAGGGTAGCGGGGGTCCCGATACGCAGTATTTT. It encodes CASSEGSGGPDTQYF. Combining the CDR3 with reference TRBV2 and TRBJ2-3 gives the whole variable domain EPEVTQTPSHQVTQMGQEVILRCVPISNHLYFYWYRQILGQKVEFLVSFYNNEISEKSEIFDDQFSVERPDGSNFTLKIRSTKLEDSAMYFCASSEGSGGPDTQYFGPGTRLTVL.

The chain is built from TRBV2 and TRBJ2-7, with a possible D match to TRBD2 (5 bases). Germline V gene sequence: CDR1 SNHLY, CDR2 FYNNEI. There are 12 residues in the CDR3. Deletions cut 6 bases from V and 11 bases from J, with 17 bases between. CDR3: CASRDSTLGEYF. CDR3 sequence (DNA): TGTGCCAGCAGGGACTCTACACTAGGAGAGTACTTC.

The CDR3 bases are TGTGCCAGCAGCTTAGGCCTAGCGAACACAGATACGCAGTATTTT. Its translation is CASSLGLANTDTQYF. The V gene is TRBV11-2, the J gene TRBJ2-3, with TRBD2 as a possible D gene (6 bases). The germline V and J ends were trimmed by 1 base and 2 bases, with 10 bases remaining between them. This CDR3 region has 15 residues. Germline CDR1 is SGHAT and CDR2 is FQNNGV.